A selection of T cell receptor beta chains follows, all from one sample in a study of cytomegalovirus exposure and HLA in healthy donors. Generated by immunoSEQ multiplex PCR, the TCRdb table keeps only in-frame clones and is missing some. Here the sample table reports 75,000 to 95,000 clones. The sample was PBMCs. The receptors shown here come from a woman between 55 and 75 years old in good health and CMV-seronegative. CDR3s include the opening cysteine and the closing phenylalanine or tryptophan. D genes are given only for firm matches.

d_call: TRBD2
j_call: TRBJ2-5
v_call: TRBV5-1
cdr3_nt: TGCGCCAGCAGCTCGACTACTAGCGGGAGCCAAGAGACCCAGTACTTC
cdr3_aa: CASSSTTSGSQETQYF

d_call: TRBD1
j_call: TRBJ1-5
v_call: TRBV9
cdr3_nt: TGTGCCAGCAGCGACGGACAGGAAGTTGGCCAGCCCCAGCATTTT
cdr3_aa: CASSDGQEVGQPQHF

d_call: NA
j_call: TRBJ2-7
v_call: TRBV2
cdr3_nt: TGTGCCAGCAGAGAACCCCGGGGTAGTAGCGAGCAGTACTTC
cdr3_aa: CASREPRGSSEQYF

d_call: NA
j_call: TRBJ2-7
v_call: TRBV6-6
cdr3_nt: TGTGCCAGCACACCACAGGGTTCCGAGCAGTACTTC
cdr3_aa: CASTPQGSEQYF

d_call: TRBD2
j_call: TRBJ2-7
v_call: TRBV7-2
cdr3_nt: TGTGCCAGCAGCTTATTGGGGGAGGGCCTCTACGAGCAGTACTTC
cdr3_aa: CASSLLGEGLYEQYF

d_call: NA
j_call: TRBJ2-1
v_call: TRBV6-5
cdr3_nt: TGTGCCAGCAGTTACTCTCGGGGTCGAAGCTACAATGAGCAGTTCTTC
cdr3_aa: CASSYSRGRSYNEQFF

d_call: NA
j_call: TRBJ1-1
v_call: TRBV5-4
cdr3_nt: TGTGCCGGAACTCTCGCGGGAAAGAGTTTTAACACTGAAGCTTTCTTT
cdr3_aa: CAGTLAGKSFNTEAFF

d_call: TRBD2
j_call: TRBJ2-7
v_call: TRBV2
cdr3_nt: TGTGCCAGCAGTGCCCTAGCGGGAGGCCTGGGCGAGCAGTACTTC
cdr3_aa: CASSALAGGLGEQYF

d_call: TRBD1
j_call: TRBJ2-7
v_call: TRBV2
cdr3_nt: TGTGCCAGCAACCGACAGGGGGCGGGCTACGAGCAGTACTTC
cdr3_aa: CASNRQGAGYEQYF

d_call: NA
j_call: TRBJ2-1
v_call: TRBV5-8
cdr3_nt: TGTGCCAGCAGCTTGGCTAGGTCGCAGTTCTTC
cdr3_aa: CASSLARSQFF

d_call: NA
j_call: TRBJ1-5
v_call: TRBV7-2
cdr3_nt: TGTGCCAGCAGCTTTGGACAGTATAGCAATCAGCCCCAGCATTTT
cdr3_aa: CASSFGQYSNQPQHF

d_call: TRBD1
j_call: TRBJ2-1
v_call: TRBV19
cdr3_nt: TGTGCCAGTAGTACCTCCGGACAGGGGTACAATGAGCAGTTCTTC
cdr3_aa: CASSTSGQGYNEQFF

d_call: NA
j_call: TRBJ2-5
v_call: TRBV6-5
cdr3_nt: TGTGCCAGCGGGGGCATACTAGGCACGGAGACCCAGTACTTC
cdr3_aa: CASGGILGTETQYF

d_call: NA
j_call: TRBJ2-1
v_call: TRBV30
cdr3_nt: TGTGCCTCCCACCGGGGAGACAATGAGCAGTTCTTC
cdr3_aa: CASHRGDNEQFF

d_call: NA
j_call: TRBJ2-6
v_call: TRBV9
cdr3_nt: TGTGCCAGCAGCGTAGAGCAGTCGGGGTTAGCTGGGGCCAACGTCCTGACTTTC
cdr3_aa: CASSVEQSGLAGANVLTF

d_call: TRBD1
j_call: TRBJ1-2
v_call: TRBV6-4
cdr3_nt: TGTGCCAGCAGAGACAGACAGGGAGATGGCTACACCTTC
cdr3_aa: CASRDRQGDGYTF

d_call: TRBD1
j_call: TRBJ1-1
v_call: TRBV28
cdr3_nt: TGTGCCAGCAGTTCCCCGGGACAGGGGATCACTGAAGCTTTCTTT
cdr3_aa: CASSSPGQGITEAFF

d_call: NA
j_call: TRBJ2-5
v_call: TRBV2
cdr3_nt: TGTGCCAGCATCGACATCCAGGGCTCCCAAGAGACCCAGTACTTC
cdr3_aa: CASIDIQGSQETQYF

d_call: TRBD1
j_call: TRBJ1-5
v_call: TRBV9
cdr3_nt: TGTGCCAGCAGCGTAGGGACAGGGCAGGGTCAGCCCCAGCATTTT
cdr3_aa: CASSVGTGQGQPQHF

d_call: TRBD1
j_call: TRBJ2-7
v_call: TRBV28
cdr3_nt: TGTGCCAGCAGTTTCCCGGCAGGGGGCAACTACGAGCAGTACTTC
cdr3_aa: CASSFPAGGNYEQYF

d_call: TRBD1
j_call: TRBJ1-2
v_call: TRBV6-6
cdr3_nt: TGTGCCAGCAGTTACTCGGAGGGGGCCAGCTATGGCTACACCTTC
cdr3_aa: CASSYSEGASYGYTF

d_call: NA
j_call: TRBJ2-5
v_call: TRBV11-3
cdr3_nt: TGTGCCAGCAGCTTTAGCCTGGATCCGGCCGGAGAGACCCAGTACTTC
cdr3_aa: CASSFSLDPAGETQYF

d_call: NA
j_call: TRBJ2-5
v_call: TRBV6-1
cdr3_nt: TGTGCCAGCAGTGGAGACCGGGACACGATCCAGTACTTC
cdr3_aa: CASSGDRDTIQYF

d_call: NA
j_call: TRBJ2-7
v_call: TRBV19
cdr3_nt: TGTGCCAGTAGGTCGGACTATTCCTACGAGCAGTACTTC
cdr3_aa: CASRSDYSYEQYF

d_call: NA
j_call: TRBJ2-3
v_call: TRBV9
cdr3_nt: TGTGCCAGCAGCGTAATCGGGAGCCGAGATACGCAGTATTTT
cdr3_aa: CASSVIGSRDTQYF

d_call: NA
j_call: TRBJ1-1
v_call: TRBV19
cdr3_nt: TGTGCCAGTAGTATCGGGGGTGGTATCACTGAAGCTTTCTTT
cdr3_aa: CASSIGGGITEAFF

d_call: TRBD2
j_call: TRBJ2-5
v_call: TRBV11-2
cdr3_nt: TGTGCCAGCAGCCCTCCGGGGGTAGCGGGAGGGACCCAGTACTTC
cdr3_aa: CASSPPGVAGGTQYF

d_call: NA
j_call: TRBJ1-2
v_call: TRBV6-5
cdr3_nt: TGTGCCAGCAGTTACAGGGGGATAGGAGATGGCTACACCTTC
cdr3_aa: CASSYRGIGDGYTF

d_call: TRBD1
j_call: TRBJ2-4
v_call: TRBV28
cdr3_nt: TGTGCCAGCAGTTTACGGGCCACAGGGGGACGGGCAGCCAAAAACATTCAGTACTTC
cdr3_aa: CASSLRATGGRAAKNIQYF

d_call: TRBD1
j_call: TRBJ1-2
v_call: TRBV6-1
cdr3_nt: TGTGCCAGCAGTGAATTTGTCAGGGGGATTGAGGAGAATGGCTACACCTTC
cdr3_aa: CASSEFVRGIEENGYTF

d_call: NA
j_call: TRBJ1-5
v_call: TRBV21-1
cdr3_nt: TGTGCCAGCAGCAAAGGCGGACAGGATAAGGGTCAGCCCCAGCATTTT
cdr3_aa: CASSKGGQDKGQPQHF

d_call: TRBD1
j_call: TRBJ2-3
v_call: TRBV28
cdr3_nt: TGTGCCAGCAGATGGCAGGGGGGCACAGATACGCAGTATTTT
cdr3_aa: CASRWQGGTDTQYF

d_call: TRBD2
j_call: TRBJ2-2
v_call: TRBV7-9
cdr3_nt: TGTGCCAGCAGCGGCCTGACTAGCGGGTCGAACACCGGGGAGCTGTTTTTT
cdr3_aa: CASSGLTSGSNTGELFF

d_call: NA
j_call: TRBJ1-2
v_call: TRBV29-1
cdr3_nt: TGCAGCGTTCGGTACCGATTCGGAGCGGTCTATGGCTACACCTTC
cdr3_aa: CSVRYRFGAVYGYTF

d_call: TRBD2
j_call: TRBJ2-5
v_call: TRBV5-1
cdr3_nt: TGCGCCAGCAGCTTGGGGGGAGGGCCGGGTTTGGAGACCCAGTACTTC
cdr3_aa: CASSLGGGPGLETQYF

d_call: NA
j_call: TRBJ2-7
v_call: TRBV2
cdr3_nt: TGTGCCAGCAGTGAAGGGGCAGCCCTCTACGAGCAGTACTTC
cdr3_aa: CASSEGAALYEQYF

d_call: TRBD1
j_call: TRBJ2-3
v_call: TRBV9
cdr3_nt: TGTGCCAGCAGCGTGAGCCCGGGGACAGGGGGCACAGATACGCAGTATTTT
cdr3_aa: CASSVSPGTGGTDTQYF

d_call: TRBD1
j_call: TRBJ1-3
v_call: TRBV29-1
cdr3_nt: TGCAGCGGACAGGGAACTGGAAACACCATATATTTT
cdr3_aa: CSGQGTGNTIYF

d_call: NA
j_call: TRBJ1-4
v_call: TRBV6-5
cdr3_nt: TGTGCCAGCAGCCTCGCAGGTAGTTTAAGCGAAAAACTGTTTTTT
cdr3_aa: CASSLAGSLSEKLFF

d_call: TRBD2
j_call: TRBJ2-7
v_call: TRBV4-1
cdr3_nt: TGCGCCAGCAGCCAAGTCGCCGAGCGGGAGTACGAGCAGTACTTC
cdr3_aa: CASSQVAEREYEQYF

d_call: TRBD1
j_call: TRBJ2-2
v_call: TRBV30
cdr3_nt: TGTGCCTGGAGCAGGGGGCTCGACGGGGAGCTGTTTTTT
cdr3_aa: CAWSRGLDGELFF

d_call: TRBD2
j_call: TRBJ2-3
v_call: TRBV10-3
cdr3_nt: TGTGCCATCAGTGCCCTAGCGGGAGCCACCCCAGATACGCAGTATTTT
cdr3_aa: CAISALAGATPDTQYF

d_call: TRBD1
j_call: TRBJ1-1
v_call: TRBV6-1
cdr3_nt: TGTGCCAGCAGCGAACAGGGGCAGACAGGGGCAAGTCCTGAAGCTTTCTTT
cdr3_aa: CASSEQGQTGASPEAFF

d_call: TRBD1
j_call: TRBJ1-2
v_call: TRBV28
cdr3_nt: TGTGCCAGCAGTCGGACAGGGGATGGCTACACCTTC
cdr3_aa: CASSRTGDGYTF

d_call: NA
j_call: TRBJ1-1
v_call: TRBV5-1
cdr3_nt: TGCGCCAGCAGCTTGGTTGGGGCAGGAGAAACTGAAGCTTTCTTT
cdr3_aa: CASSLVGAGETEAFF

d_call: TRBD1
j_call: TRBJ2-1
v_call: TRBV5-1
cdr3_nt: TGCGCCAGCAGCTTGCGGACAGGGATCAACAATGAGCAGTTCTTC
cdr3_aa: CASSLRTGINNEQFF

d_call: NA
j_call: TRBJ1-2
v_call: TRBV21-1
cdr3_nt: TGTGCCAGCAGTAGTCAGGGGGCGGGTGGCTACACCTTC
cdr3_aa: CASSSQGAGGYTF

d_call: TRBD2
j_call: TRBJ2-1
v_call: TRBV5-8
cdr3_nt: TGTGCCAGCAGCTTTTGGCTAGCGGGAGCGAATGAGCAGTTCTTC
cdr3_aa: CASSFWLAGANEQFF

d_call: TRBD1
j_call: TRBJ2-7
v_call: TRBV4-1
cdr3_nt: TGCGCCAGCAGCCAAGTTCCAGGGACAGGGCTCTACGAGCAGTACTTC
cdr3_aa: CASSQVPGTGLYEQYF

d_call: TRBD1
j_call: TRBJ2-5
v_call: TRBV5-1
cdr3_nt: TGCGCCAGCAGCACCGGACAGGGGGCAGAGACCCAGTACTTC
cdr3_aa: CASSTGQGAETQYF

d_call: NA
j_call: TRBJ2-2
v_call: TRBV10-2
cdr3_nt: TGCGCCAGCAGTTCGGGGGCGGGAGTCTTCACCGGGGAGCTGTTTTTT
cdr3_aa: CASSSGAGVFTGELFF

d_call: TRBD1
j_call: TRBJ1-1
v_call: TRBV2
cdr3_nt: TGTGCCAGCAGTGCCTCGACAGGGTTGCCTGAAGCTTTCTTT
cdr3_aa: CASSASTGLPEAFF

d_call: TRBD1
j_call: TRBJ2-7
v_call: TRBV10-3
cdr3_nt: TGTGCCATCGGGGGACAGGGGAAAGACGAGCAGTACTTC
cdr3_aa: CAIGGQGKDEQYF

d_call: TRBD2
j_call: TRBJ2-1
v_call: TRBV7-8
cdr3_nt: TGTGCCAGCAGCTTCCCGGGACTAGCGGTTGAGCAGTTCTTC
cdr3_aa: CASSFPGLAVEQFF

d_call: TRBD2
j_call: TRBJ2-3
v_call: TRBV18
cdr3_nt: TGTGCCAGCTCACCGGGACTAGCGGGAGATACGCAGTATTTT
cdr3_aa: CASSPGLAGDTQYF

d_call: TRBD2
j_call: TRBJ2-1
v_call: TRBV11-2
cdr3_nt: TGTGCCAGCAGCCTCCTAGCCGGGGGAGGGCCCTACAATGAGCAGTTCTTC
cdr3_aa: CASSLLAGGGPYNEQFF